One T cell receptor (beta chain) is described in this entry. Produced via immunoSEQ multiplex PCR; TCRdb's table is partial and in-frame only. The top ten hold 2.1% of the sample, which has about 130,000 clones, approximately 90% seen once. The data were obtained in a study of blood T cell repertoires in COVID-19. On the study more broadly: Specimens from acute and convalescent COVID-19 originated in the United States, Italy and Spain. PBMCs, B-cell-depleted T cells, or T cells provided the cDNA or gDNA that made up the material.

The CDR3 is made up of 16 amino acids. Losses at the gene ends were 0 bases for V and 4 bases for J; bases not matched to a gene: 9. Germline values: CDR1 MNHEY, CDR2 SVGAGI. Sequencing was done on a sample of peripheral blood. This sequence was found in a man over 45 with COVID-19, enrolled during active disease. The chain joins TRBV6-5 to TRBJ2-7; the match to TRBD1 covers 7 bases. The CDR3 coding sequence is TGTGCCAGCAGTTACTCGGTCTCCTCGACAGGGTACGAGCAGTACTTC. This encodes CASSYSVSSTGYEQYF.